The rows below give T cell receptor beta chains drawn from one sample of a study of blood T cell repertoires in COVID-19. Sequencing used immunoSEQ multiplex PCR; TCRdb keeps in-frame clones, though not all of them. In the table there are some 290,000 clones, approximately 80% of which are singletons. Sequencing was carried out using peripheral blood. These receptors were collected from a woman aged 55-69 years with active or convalescent COVID-19. CDR3s include the opening cysteine and the closing phenylalanine or tryptophan.

v_gene	j_gene	CDR3aa
TRBV5-1	TRBJ1-1	CASSSGTLHTEAFF
TRBV6-5	TRBJ2-5	CAVGVWETQYF
TRBV6-4	TRBJ2-3	CASSDSGRGNTQYF
TRBV11-2	TRBJ2-3	CASSLGGGPSTDTQYF
TRBV27	TRBJ2-3	CASSWAGPGGGGQYF
TRBV6-2/TRBV6-3	TRBJ2-7	CASSLGFDSGGYEQYF
TRBV19	TRBJ1-3	CASSQTSSGNTIYF
TRBV7-9	TRBJ2-6	CASSWLTGSVGANVLTF
TRBV27	TRBJ2-7	CASSLGGSRVEQYF
TRBV6-1	TRBJ2-5	CASSEIRAPGETQYF
TRBV7-6	TRBJ2-1	CASSSRIGTGGADEQFF
TRBV3-1/TRBV3-2	TRBJ2-3	CASSQLAGTDTQYF
TRBV25-1	TRBJ1-1	CASRGLGRSYTEAFF
TRBV3-1/TRBV3-2	TRBJ1-2	CASSQEWGGGYTF
TRBV7-2	TRBJ2-1	CASSLTSGGHNEQFF
TRBV5-1	TRBJ1-1	CASSKLTVASNTEAFF
TRBV7-3	TRBJ2-2	CASSFGGELFF
TRBV19	TRBJ1-2	CASKLTGEVVYGYTF
TRBV27	TRBJ1-2	CASSHDGKYGYTF
TRBV19	TRBJ1-1	CATKGATEAFF
TRBV20-1	TRBJ1-5	CSASMTGQPQHF
TRBV2	TRBJ2-6	CASSSRQSAASGANVLTF
TRBV24-1	TRBJ1-1	CATKKNGPGQTGTFF
TRBV6-5	TRBJ2-1	CASTAAGSHNEQFF
TRBV11-2	TRBJ2-1	CASSLEPSSYNEQFF
TRBV27	TRBJ1-1	CASSFESTGGRAFF
TRBV29-1	TRBJ2-3	CSVEDLAPGTQYF
TRBV4-2	TRBJ2-3	CASSLQTSGGPTDTQYF
TRBV5-1	TRBJ2-7	CASSLQPGQGARYEQYF
TRBV5-4	TRBJ2-7	CASSLERGGREQYF
TRBV7-9	TRBJ1-2	CASSSERTGGFGGYTF
TRBV5-1	TRBJ1-4	CASSLGASTNEKLFF
TRBV9	TRBJ1-1	CASSVRPQGAEAFF
TRBV7-9	TRBJ1-2	CASSADFYGYTF
TRBV7-9	TRBJ1-1	CASTQAAGAEAFF
TRBV29-1	TRBJ2-7	CSAGQGVPSYEQYF
TRBV10-3	TRBJ2-1	CAISDGLAGGDNEQFF
TRBV19	TRBJ1-2	CASRPRDRAYGYTF
TRBV19	TRBJ1-2	CASRRGRGDYGYTF
TRBV5-4	TRBJ1-5	CASSRQGENQPQHF
TRBV29-1	TRBJ2-7	CSVRDGAGDGQYF